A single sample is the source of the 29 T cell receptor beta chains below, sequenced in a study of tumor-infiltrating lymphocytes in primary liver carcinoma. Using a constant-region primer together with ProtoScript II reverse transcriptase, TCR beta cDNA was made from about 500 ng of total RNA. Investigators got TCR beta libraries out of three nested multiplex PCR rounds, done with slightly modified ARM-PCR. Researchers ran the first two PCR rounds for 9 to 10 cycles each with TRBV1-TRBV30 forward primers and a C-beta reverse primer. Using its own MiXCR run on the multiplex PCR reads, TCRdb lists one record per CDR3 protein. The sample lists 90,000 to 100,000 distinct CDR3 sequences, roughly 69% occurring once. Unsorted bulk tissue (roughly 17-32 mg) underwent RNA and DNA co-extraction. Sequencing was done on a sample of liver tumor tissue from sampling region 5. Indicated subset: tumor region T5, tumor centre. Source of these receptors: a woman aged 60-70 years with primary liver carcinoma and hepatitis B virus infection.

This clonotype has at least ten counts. The CDR3 spells CASSERPGVSNQPQHF. The DNA for the CDR3 is TGTGCCAGCAGTGAACGTCCGGGGGTAAGCAATCAGCCCCAGCATTTT. V usage is TRBV6-1 and J usage is TRBJ1-5, with D possibly being TRBD1 (5 bases). Trimming cost V 2 bases and J 1 base, with 12 bases left between them. The CDR3 runs to 16 residues. Germline V gene data show CDR1 as MNHNS and CDR2 as SASEGT.

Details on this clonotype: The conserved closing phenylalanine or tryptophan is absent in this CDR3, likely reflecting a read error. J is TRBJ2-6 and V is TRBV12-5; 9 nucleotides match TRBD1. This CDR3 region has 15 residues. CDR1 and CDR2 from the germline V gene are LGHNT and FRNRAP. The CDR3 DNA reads TGTGCTAGTGGGGGACAGGGTTCTGGGGCCAATGTCCTGACTTCC. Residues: CASGGQGSGANVLTS.

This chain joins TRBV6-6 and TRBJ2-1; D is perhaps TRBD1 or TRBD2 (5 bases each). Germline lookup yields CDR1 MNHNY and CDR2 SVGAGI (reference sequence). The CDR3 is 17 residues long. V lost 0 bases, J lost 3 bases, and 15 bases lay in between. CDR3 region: CASSYSSLRGVYNEQFF. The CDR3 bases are TGTGCCAGCAGTTACTCCTCTCTAAGGGGAGTCTACAATGAGCAGTTCTTC.

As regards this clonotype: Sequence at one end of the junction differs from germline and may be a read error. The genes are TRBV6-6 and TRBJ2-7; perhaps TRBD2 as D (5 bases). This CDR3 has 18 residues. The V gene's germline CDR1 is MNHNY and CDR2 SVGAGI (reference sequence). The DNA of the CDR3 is TGTGTCAGCAGTTACCCCCGCCGCGCTGCAGCGGAAGTTTGCGAGCAGTACTTC. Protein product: CVSSYPRRAAAEVCEQYF.

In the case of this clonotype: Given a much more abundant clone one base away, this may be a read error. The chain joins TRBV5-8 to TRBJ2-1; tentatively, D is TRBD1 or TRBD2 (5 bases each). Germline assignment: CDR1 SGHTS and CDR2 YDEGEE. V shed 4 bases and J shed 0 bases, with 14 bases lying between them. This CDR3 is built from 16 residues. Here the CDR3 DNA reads TGTGCCAGCAGCATGGGACCGGGAAGCTCCTACAATGAGCAGTTCTTC. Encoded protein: CASSMGPGSSYNEQFF.

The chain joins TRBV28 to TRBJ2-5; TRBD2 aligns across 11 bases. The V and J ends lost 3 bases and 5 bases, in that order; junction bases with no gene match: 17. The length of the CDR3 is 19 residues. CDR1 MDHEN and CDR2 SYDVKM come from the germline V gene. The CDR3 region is CASSLQNSGRASGGETQYF. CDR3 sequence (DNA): TGTGCCAGCAGTTTGCAGAATAGCGGGAGGGCTTCTGGCGGGGAGACCCAGTACTTC.

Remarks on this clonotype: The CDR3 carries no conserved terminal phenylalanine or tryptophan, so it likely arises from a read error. The CDR3 DNA reads as TGCAGCGCCGGAATCACGGGCACAGATACGCAGTATTAT. Amino acids: CSAGITGTDTQYY. J is TRBJ2-3 and V is TRBV29-1; no definite D call. CDR3 length equals 13 residues. The V gene's germline CDR1 is SQVTM and CDR2 ANQGSEA. The germline V and J ends were trimmed by 7 bases and 1 base, with 12 bases remaining between them.

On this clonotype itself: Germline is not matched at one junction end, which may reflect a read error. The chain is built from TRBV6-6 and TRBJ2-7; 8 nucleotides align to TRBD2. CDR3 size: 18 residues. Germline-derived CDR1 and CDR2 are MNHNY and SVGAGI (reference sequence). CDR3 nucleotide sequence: TGTGCCAGTAGTTACCCCCGCCGCGCTGCAGCGGGAGTTTGCGGGCAGTACTTC. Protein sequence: CASSYPRRAAAGVCGQYF.

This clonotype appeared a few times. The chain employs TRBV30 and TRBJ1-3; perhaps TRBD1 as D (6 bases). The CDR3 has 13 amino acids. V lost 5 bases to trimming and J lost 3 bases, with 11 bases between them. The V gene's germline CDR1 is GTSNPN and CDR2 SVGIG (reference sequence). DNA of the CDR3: TGTGCCTGGGAAACAGGGAATGGAAACACCATATATTTT. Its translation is CAWETGNGNTIYF.

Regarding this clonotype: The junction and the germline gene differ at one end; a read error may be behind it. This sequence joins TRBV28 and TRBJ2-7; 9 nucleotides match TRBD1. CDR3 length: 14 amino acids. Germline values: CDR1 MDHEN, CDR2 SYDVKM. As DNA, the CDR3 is TGTGTCAGCAGTTCGACAGGGGGTTTCGGGGAGCAGTACTTC. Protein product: CVSSSTGGFGEQYF.

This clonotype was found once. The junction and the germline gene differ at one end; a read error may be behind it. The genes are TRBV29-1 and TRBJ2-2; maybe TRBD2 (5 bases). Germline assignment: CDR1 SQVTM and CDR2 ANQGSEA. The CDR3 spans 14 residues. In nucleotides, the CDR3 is TGTAGCGCCATATCGGGCTGGAACACCGGGGAGCTGTTTTTT. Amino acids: CSAISGWNTGELFF.

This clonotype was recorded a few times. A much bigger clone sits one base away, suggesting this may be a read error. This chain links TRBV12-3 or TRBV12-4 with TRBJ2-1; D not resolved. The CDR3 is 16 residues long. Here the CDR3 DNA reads TGTGCCAGCAGTTTAGAAGGCGGAAGGATAAAAAATGGGCAGTTCTTC. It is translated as CASSLEGGRIKNGQFF.

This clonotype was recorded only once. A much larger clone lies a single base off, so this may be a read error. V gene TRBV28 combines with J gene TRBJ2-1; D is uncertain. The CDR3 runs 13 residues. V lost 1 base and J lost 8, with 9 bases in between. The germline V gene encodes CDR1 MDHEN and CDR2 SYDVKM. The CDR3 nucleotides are TGTGCCAGCAGTTTATCCCCTGGATATGAGCAGTTCTTC. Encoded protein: CASSLSPGYEQFF.

CDR3 coding DNA: TGTGCCAGCAGCGTAGACGGAGCGGGAGGGCCCGGTGAGCAGTTCTTC. Amino acids: CASSVDGAGGPGEQFF. This chain uses TRBV9 with TRBJ2-1; 10 bases fit TRBD2. CDR1 and CDR2 (germline): SGDLS, YYNGEE. The J segment lost 9 bases and the V segment lost 0 bases, leaving 9 bases of the junction unmatched. The CDR3 is made up of 16 amino acids.

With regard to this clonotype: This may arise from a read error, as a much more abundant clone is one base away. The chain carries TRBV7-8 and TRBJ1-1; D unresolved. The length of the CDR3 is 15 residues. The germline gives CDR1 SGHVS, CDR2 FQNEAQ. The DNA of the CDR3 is TGTACCAGCAGCTTACATGGGAAGGGTGACACTGAAGCTTTCTTT. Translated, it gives CTSSLHGKGDTEAFF. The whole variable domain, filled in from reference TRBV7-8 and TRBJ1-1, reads GAGVSQSPRYKVAKRGQDVALRCDPISGHVSLFWYQQALGQGPEFLTYFQNEAQLDKSGLPSDRFFAERPEGSVSTLKIQRTQQEDSAVYLCTSSLHGKGDTEAFFGQGTRLTVV.

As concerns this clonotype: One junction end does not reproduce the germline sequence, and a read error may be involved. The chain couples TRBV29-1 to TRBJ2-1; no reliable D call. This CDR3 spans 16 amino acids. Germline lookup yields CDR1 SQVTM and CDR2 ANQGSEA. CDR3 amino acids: CSLDTGLGITYNEQFF. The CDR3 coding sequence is TGCAGCCTTGACACCGGTTTGGGGATCACGTACAATGAGCAATTCTTC.

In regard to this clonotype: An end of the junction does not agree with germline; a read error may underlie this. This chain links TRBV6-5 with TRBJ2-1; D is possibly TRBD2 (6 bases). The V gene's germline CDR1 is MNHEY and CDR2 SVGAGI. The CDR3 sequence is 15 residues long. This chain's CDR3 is CANSLTGVAYNEQFF. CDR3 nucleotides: TGTGCCAACAGTTTGACGGGAGTAGCCTACAATGAGCAGTTCTTC.

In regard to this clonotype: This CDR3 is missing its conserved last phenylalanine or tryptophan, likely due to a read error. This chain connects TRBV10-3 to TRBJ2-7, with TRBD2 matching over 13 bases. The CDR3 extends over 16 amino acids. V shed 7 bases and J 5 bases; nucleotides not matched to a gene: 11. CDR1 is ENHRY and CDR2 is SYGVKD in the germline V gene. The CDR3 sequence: CAINTKPGLAGNEQYL. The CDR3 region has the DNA TGTGCCATCAATACTAAGCCGGGACTAGCGGGAAACGAGCAGTACTTA.

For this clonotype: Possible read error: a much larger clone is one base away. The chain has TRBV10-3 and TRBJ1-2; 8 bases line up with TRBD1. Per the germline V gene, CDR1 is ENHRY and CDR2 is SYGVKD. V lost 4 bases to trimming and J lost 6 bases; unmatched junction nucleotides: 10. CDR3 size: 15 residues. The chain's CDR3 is CAISGSARGQDGYTF. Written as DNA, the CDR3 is TGTGCCATCAGTGGTTCCGCCAGGGGGCAGGATGGCTACACCTTC.

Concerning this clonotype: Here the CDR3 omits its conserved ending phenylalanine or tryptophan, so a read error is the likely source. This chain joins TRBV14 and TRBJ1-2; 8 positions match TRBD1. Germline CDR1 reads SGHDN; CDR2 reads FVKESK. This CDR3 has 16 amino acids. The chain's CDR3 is CASSPYDQGADYDYTS. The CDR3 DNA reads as TGTGCCAGCAGTCCATACGACCAGGGGGCCGACTATGACTACACCTCC.

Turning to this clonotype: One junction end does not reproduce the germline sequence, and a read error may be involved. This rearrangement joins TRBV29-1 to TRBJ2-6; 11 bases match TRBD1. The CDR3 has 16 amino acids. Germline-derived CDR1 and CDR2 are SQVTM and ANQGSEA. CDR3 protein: CSAGTGGVTGTNVLTF. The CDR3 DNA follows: TGCAGCGCCGGGACAGGGGGTGTTACTGGGACCAATGTCCTGACTTTC.

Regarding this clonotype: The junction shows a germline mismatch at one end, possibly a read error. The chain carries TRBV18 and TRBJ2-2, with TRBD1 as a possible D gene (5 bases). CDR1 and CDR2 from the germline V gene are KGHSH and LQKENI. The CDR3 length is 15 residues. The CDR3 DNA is TGTGCCAGCTCACCACGACAGTCGAACGCCGGGGAGCTGTTTTTT. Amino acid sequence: CASSPRQSNAGELFF.

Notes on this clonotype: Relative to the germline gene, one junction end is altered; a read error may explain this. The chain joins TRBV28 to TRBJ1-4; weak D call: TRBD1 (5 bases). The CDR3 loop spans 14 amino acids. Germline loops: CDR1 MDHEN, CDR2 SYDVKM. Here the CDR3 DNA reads TGTGCCAGCAGTTGGGGACTCCGGGGCGAAAAACCGTTTTTT. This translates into CASSWGLRGEKPFF.

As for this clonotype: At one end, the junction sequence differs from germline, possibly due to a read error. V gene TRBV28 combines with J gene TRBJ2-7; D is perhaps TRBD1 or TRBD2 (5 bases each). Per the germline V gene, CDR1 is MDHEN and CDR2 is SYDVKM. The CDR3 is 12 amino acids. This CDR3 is CATSSREYEQYF. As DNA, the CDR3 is TGTGCCACCAGTTCCAGGGAGTACGAGCAGTACTTC.

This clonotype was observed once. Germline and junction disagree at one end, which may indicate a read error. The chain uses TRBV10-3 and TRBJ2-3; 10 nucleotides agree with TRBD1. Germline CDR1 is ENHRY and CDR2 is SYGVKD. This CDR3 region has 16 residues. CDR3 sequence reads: CVISERDRGPTDTQYF. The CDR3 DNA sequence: TGTGTCATCAGTGAGAGGGACAGGGGACCAACAGATACACAGTATTTT.

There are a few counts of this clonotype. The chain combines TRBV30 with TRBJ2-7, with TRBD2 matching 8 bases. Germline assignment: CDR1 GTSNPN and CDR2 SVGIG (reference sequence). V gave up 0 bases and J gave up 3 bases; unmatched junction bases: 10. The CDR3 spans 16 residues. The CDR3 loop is CAWSVGSLSGSYEQYF. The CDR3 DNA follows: TGTGCCTGGAGTGTCGGAAGCTTGAGCGGGAGCTACGAGCAGTACTTC.

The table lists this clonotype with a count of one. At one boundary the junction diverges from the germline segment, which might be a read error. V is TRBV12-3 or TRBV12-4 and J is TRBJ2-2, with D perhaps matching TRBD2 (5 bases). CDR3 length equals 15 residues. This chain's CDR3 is CTSSLRRTDTGELFF. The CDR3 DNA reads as TGTACCAGCAGTTTGCGGAGGACGGACACCGGGGAGCTGTTTTTT.

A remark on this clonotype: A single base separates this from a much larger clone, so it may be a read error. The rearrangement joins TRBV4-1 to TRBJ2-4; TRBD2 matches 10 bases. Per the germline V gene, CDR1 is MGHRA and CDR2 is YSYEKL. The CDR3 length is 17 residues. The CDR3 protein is CARSQGAGGVAKNIQYF. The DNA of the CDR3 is TGCGCCAGAAGCCAAGGAGCGGGAGGGGTAGCCAAAAACATTCAGTACTTC.

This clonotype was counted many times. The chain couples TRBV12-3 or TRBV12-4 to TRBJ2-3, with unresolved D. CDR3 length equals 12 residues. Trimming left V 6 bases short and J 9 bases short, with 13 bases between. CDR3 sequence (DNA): TGTGCCAGCAGGACCGACACGCGGACGCAGTATTTT. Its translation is CASRTDTRTQYF.